This T cell receptor beta chain was profiled in a study of early T cells in non-severe SARS-CoV-2 infection. With regard to this clonotype: This sequence may be a read error, since a much larger clone differs from it by one base.

TCRdb called the 5' RACE reads again in MiXCR, with one record for every CDR3 protein. The sample has 55,000 to 65,000 distinct CDR3 sequences; about 12% are singletons. Germline-derived CDR1 and CDR2 are MNHEY and SMNVEV (reference sequence). The CDR3 sequence is 15 residues long. The gene calls are TRBV27 and TRBJ2-7; 12 bases are shared with TRBD1. The sequence was collected from an adult who was a healthcare worker with PCR-confirmed SARS-CoV-2 infection or an uninfected control (not recorded which). What was sequenced was whole blood. CDR3 sequence reads: CANSPGQGAAYEQYF. The CDR3, as DNA: TGTGCCAACAGTCCGGGACAGGGGGCGGCCTACGAGCAGTACTTC.